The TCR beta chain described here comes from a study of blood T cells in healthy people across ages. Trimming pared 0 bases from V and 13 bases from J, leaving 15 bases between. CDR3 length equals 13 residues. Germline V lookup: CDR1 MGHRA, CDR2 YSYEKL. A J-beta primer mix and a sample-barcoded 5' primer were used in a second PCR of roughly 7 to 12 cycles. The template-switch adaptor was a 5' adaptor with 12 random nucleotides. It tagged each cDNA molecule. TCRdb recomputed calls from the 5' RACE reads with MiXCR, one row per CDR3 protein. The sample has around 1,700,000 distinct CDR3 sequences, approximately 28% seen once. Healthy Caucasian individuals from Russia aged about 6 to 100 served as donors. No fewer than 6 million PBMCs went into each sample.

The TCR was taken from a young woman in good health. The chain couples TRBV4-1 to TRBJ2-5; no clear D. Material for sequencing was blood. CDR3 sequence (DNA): TGCGCCAGCAGCCAAGATCGAACCTACGAGCGGTACTTC. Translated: CASSQDRTYERYF.